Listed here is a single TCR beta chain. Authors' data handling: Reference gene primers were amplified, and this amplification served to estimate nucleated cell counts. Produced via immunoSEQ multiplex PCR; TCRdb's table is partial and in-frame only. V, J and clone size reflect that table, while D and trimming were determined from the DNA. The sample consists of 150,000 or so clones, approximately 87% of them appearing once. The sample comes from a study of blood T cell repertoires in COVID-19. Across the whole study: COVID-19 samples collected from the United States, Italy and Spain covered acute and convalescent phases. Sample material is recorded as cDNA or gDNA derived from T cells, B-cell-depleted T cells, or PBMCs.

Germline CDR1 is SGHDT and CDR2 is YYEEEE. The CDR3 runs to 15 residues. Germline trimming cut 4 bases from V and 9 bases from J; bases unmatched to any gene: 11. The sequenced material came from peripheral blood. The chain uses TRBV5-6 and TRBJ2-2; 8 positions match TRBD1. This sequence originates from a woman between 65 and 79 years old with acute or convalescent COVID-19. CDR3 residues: CASSPRDRRPRELFF. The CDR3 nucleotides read TGTGCCAGCAGCCCCAGGGACAGGCGCCCCAGGGAGCTGTTTTTT.